The 14 T cell receptor beta chains reported below all come from one sample, sequenced in a study of blood T cell repertoires in COVID-19 (dated by TCRdb to 2020 to 2022). Libraries were made using the immunoSEQ multiplex PCR assay. Held by TCRdb, this immuneACCESS table contains in-frame sequences only and omits some clones. Under half of the omission traces to an unresolved V gene where checked; the cause of the rest is unknown. The sample table contains about 220,000 clones; only one count was recorded for about four fifths of them. The ten largest clones take up about 1.3% of the sample. The source material was PBMCs or T cells enriched from blood (not recorded which). The receptors come from a woman between 40 and 50 years old with acute COVID-19.

This clone was seen just once. This chain links TRBV19 with TRBJ2-7; the D gene is possibly TRBD2 (5 bases). Germline V gives CDR1 LNHDA, CDR2 SQIVND (reference sequence). The CDR3 sequence is 12 residues long. V lost 8 bases to trimming and J lost 2 bases, with 10 bases between them. DNA for the CDR3: TGTGCCAGTGCCCGGGATCCCTACGAGCAGTACTTC. It specifies CASARDPYEQYF. The full variable domain, in which reference TRBV19 and TRBJ2-7 provide the parts outside the CDR3, is DGGITQSPKYLFRKEGQNVTLSCEQNLNHDAMYWYRQDPGQGLRLIYYSQIVNDFQKGDIAEGYSVSREKKESFPLTVTSAQKNPTAFYLCASARDPYEQYFGPGTRLTVT.

This chain joins TRBV19 and TRBJ2-5; a possible D gene is TRBD1 (7 bases). CDR1 is LNHDA and CDR2 is SQIVND in the germline V gene (reference sequence). V lost 4 bases and J lost 4, with 19 bases in between. CDR3 length: 16 residues. In nucleotides, the CDR3 is TGTGCCAGTAGTACCCTGGGCCAGGGGGGAGTAGAGACCCAGTACTTC. Translating gives CASSTLGQGGVETQYF. Full variable domain (outside the CDR3, taken from reference TRBV19 and TRBJ2-5): DGGITQSPKYLFRKEGQNVTLSCEQNLNHDAMYWYRQDPGQGLRLIYYSQIVNDFQKGDIAEGYSVSREKKESFPLTVTSAQKNPTAFYLCASSTLGQGGVETQYFGPGTRLLVL.

This clone appeared a single time. The chain has TRBV9 and TRBJ2-1; 9 bases map to TRBD2. Losses at the gene ends were 2 bases for V and 4 bases for J; bases not matched to a gene: 4. Germline V lookup: CDR1 SGDLS, CDR2 YYNGEE. The CDR3 is made up of 15 amino acids. This CDR3 reads CASSVGGGAYNEQFF. The CDR3 region has the DNA TGTGCCAGCAGCGTCGGCGGGGGGGCGTACAATGAGCAGTTCTTC.

This clone occurred once. The genes are TRBV6-4 and TRBJ1-2, with D possibly TRBD1 on 5 matching bases. CDR3 size: 15 residues. Trimming pared 5 bases from V and 1 base from J, leaving 14 bases between. Germline CDR1 reads MRHNA; CDR2 reads SNTAGT. CDR3 sequence reads: CASSPLAGINYGYTF. The CDR3 DNA sequence: TGTGCCAGCAGTCCCCTGGCAGGGATTAACTATGGCTACACCTTC.

V gene TRBV10-3 combines with J gene TRBJ1-2; D may be TRBD1 (6 bases). The CDR3 sequence is 17 residues long. V lost 1 base to trimming and J lost 5 bases, with 20 bases between them. CDR1 and CDR2 from the germline V gene are ENHRY and SYGVKD. CDR3 region: CAISEFGRGGAEYGYTF. The CDR3 DNA is TGTGCCATCAGTGAGTTTGGTAGGGGGGGCGCTGAGTATGGCTACACCTTC.

The V gene is TRBV28, the J gene TRBJ2-2, with D maybe TRBD2 (6 bases). There are 13 residues in the CDR3. Germline V gives CDR1 MDHEN, CDR2 SYDVKM. V gave up 6 bases and J gave up 7 bases, with 12 bases separating them. The CDR3 region is CASSRGTFGELFF. The CDR3 DNA reads as TGTGCCAGCAGCCGCGGGACTTTCGGGGAGCTGTTTTTT.

The V call is TRBV29-1, the J call TRBJ1-6, with D hard to call. Germline values: CDR1 SQVTM, CDR2 ANQGSEA. The CDR3 runs 13 residues. With 8 bases removed from V and 6 bases from J, the gap between germline ends came to 14 bases. CDR3 nucleotide sequence: TGCAGCACAGCGGAGGGAGCTAATTCACCCCTCCACTTT. It codes for CSTAEGANSPLHF.

This chain joins TRBV18 and TRBJ1-2, with TRBD1 identical over 8 bases. This CDR3 comprises 14 residues. Trimming cost V 6 bases and J 6 bases; bases outside gene matches: 9. Germline lookup yields CDR1 KGHSH and CDR2 LQKENI. The chain's CDR3 is CASSRTDRVNGYTF. CDR3 nucleotides: TGTGCCAGCTCCCGTACGGACAGGGTAAATGGCTACACCTTC.

The chain employs TRBV21-1 and TRBJ2-2; the table's D call, TRBD2, has no DNA check behind it. TRBV21-1 counts as a pseudogene. The CDR3 runs 21 residues. Here the CDR3 reads CASSGRFQRGLGCANTGELFF. The CDR3 region has the DNA TGTGCCAGCAGCGGTCGCTTCCAGAGAGGGCTGGGGTGTGCGAACACCGGGGAGCTGTTTTTT.

Only one count was recorded for this clone. The germline gene is not matched at one end of the junction; a read error may be the cause. This chain connects TRBV7-2 to TRBJ2-5; TRBD1 matches 8 bases. Germline CDR1 SGHTA, CDR2 FQGNSA. This CDR3 is built from 15 residues. The CDR3 region has the DNA TGTGCCAGCAGCTTAGACCGGACAGGGCAAGGGACCCAGTACTTC. Amino acids: CASSLDRTGQGTQYF.

The J gene is TRBJ1-3, the V gene TRBV24-1, with no clear D. The CDR3 consists of 12 residues. V lost 8 bases to trimming and J lost 0 bases, with 4 bases between them. Germline CDR1 is KGHDR and CDR2 is SFDVKD. The CDR3 DNA sequence: TGTGCCACCAAGCCCTCTGGAAACACCATATATTTT. Residues: CATKPSGNTIYF.

The rearrangement joins TRBV18 to TRBJ2-3; weak D call: TRBD2 (5 bases). The CDR3 contains 16 residues. The germline V gene encodes CDR1 KGHSH and CDR2 LQKENI. The V and J ends lost 2 bases and 1 base respectively, with 13 bases between them. The CDR3 nucleotides read TGTGCCAGCTCACCAAAAGGAGGATCCGGCACAGATACGCAGTATTTT. Protein product: CASSPKGGSGTDTQYF.

V gene TRBV3-1 (or the pseudogene TRBV3-2) combines with J gene TRBJ1-1; unclear D gene. CDR3 size: 16 residues. CDR1 and CDR2 (germline): LGHDT, YNNKEL (reference sequence). V was pared by 0 bases and J by 0 bases, with 11 bases between. The CDR3 is CASSQESDGMNTEAFF. CDR3 DNA: TGTGCCAGCAGCCAAGAATCCGACGGGATGAACACTGAAGCTTTCTTT.

This clone was picked up one time. This sequence joins TRBV18 and TRBJ2-7; unclear D gene. V was clipped by 6 bases and J by 5 bases, with 11 bases between them. The CDR3 contains 12 residues. Germline CDR1 KGHSH, CDR2 LQKENI. The CDR3 region is CASSPTRNEQYF. CDR3 nucleotides: TGTGCCAGCTCTCCCACTCGAAACGAGCAGTACTTC.